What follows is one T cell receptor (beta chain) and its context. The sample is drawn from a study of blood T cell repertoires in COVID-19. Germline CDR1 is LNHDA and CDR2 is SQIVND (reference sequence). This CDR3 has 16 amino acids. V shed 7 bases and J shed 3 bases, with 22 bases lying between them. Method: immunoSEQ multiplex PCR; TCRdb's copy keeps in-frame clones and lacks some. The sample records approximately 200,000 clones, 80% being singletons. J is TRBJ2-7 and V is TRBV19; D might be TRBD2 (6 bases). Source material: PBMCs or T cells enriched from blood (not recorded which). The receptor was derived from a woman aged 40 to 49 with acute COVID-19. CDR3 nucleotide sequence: TGTGCCAGTATCCTACCACTTAGCGGTAGGGTCTACGAGCAGTACTTC. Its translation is CASILPLSGRVYEQYF.